The 21 T cell receptor beta chains reported below all come from one sample, sequenced in a study of CD8 T cells in Susac syndrome. Reverse transcription of roughly 0.45 to 1 ug RNA used random hexamers. TCRdb re-analysed the immunoSEQ multiplex PCR reads in MiXCR, keeping a single row per CDR3 protein. The sample consists of about 240,000 distinct CDR3 sequences, less than 96% of them appearing once. The sequenced sample was CD4+ T cells from PBMCs. These TCRs come from a human donor with Susac syndrome.

The chain recombines TRBV29-1 with TRBJ2-3; D possibly corresponds to TRBD1 (6 bases). CDR1 SQVTM and CDR2 ANQGSEA come from the germline V gene. V lost 4 bases and J 0 bases, leaving 11 bases between the germline ends. The length of the CDR3 is 14 residues. CDR3 nucleotides: TGCAGCGTTGGTACTGGACAGAGCACAGATACGCAGTATTTT. This encodes CSVGTGQSTDTQYF.

This chain connects TRBV12-3 or TRBV12-4 to TRBJ1-2; D unclear. The CDR3 is 12 amino acids. Trimming took off 5 bases at V and 8 bases at J, with 12 bases between the two ends. The CDR3 nucleotides are TGTGCCAGCAGTCCCGGGAGTAGCGGCTACACCTTC. It encodes CASSPGSSGYTF.

The chain has TRBV24-1 and TRBJ2-1; 10 bases are shared with TRBD2. CDR3 size: 16 residues. V gave up 7 bases and J gave up 0 bases; unmatched junction bases: 5. Germline lookup yields CDR1 KGHDR and CDR2 SFDVKD. As DNA, the CDR3 is TGTGCCACCAGCGGACTAGCGGTCAGCTCCTACAATGAGCAGTTCTTC. Translating gives CATSGLAVSSYNEQFF.

This clonotype was picked up one time. The rearrangement uses TRBV12-3 or TRBV12-4 and TRBJ1-1, with TRBD1 matching 8 bases. V dropped 5 bases and J dropped 2; count of bases not matched to a gene: 4. This CDR3 is built from 14 residues. CDR3 protein: CASSPQGVNTEAFF. CDR3 bases: TGTGCCAGCAGTCCACAGGGGGTTAACACTGAAGCTTTCTTT.

The CDR3 nucleotides are TGTGCCGCACACGACAGGGTTCTTGAGCAGTACTTC. Translation: CAAHDRVLEQYF. The rearrangement joins TRBV21-1 to TRBJ2-7; the D call TRBD1 from the table was never checked on the DNA. TRBV21-1 is labeled a pseudogene. The CDR3 covers 12 residues.

This clonotype was found a few times. The junction shows a germline mismatch at one end, possibly a read error. The rearrangement joins TRBV5-1 to TRBJ2-7; 7 bases are a match to TRBD1. CDR3 length equals 15 residues. The germline V gene encodes CDR1 SGHRS and CDR2 YFSETQ. The CDR3: CASRFEMGQNYEQYF. The CDR3 bases are TGCGCCAGCCGCTTTGAGATGGGACAGAACTACGAGCAGTACTTC.

This chain connects TRBV7-8 to TRBJ2-7; 8 nucleotides agree with TRBD1. This CDR3 spans 15 amino acids. CDR1 is SGHVS and CDR2 is FQNEAQ in the germline V gene. V dropped 7 bases and J dropped 2; count of bases not matched to a gene: 10. CDR3 residues: CASTTGTGQTYEQYF. In DNA form, the CDR3 reads TGTGCCAGCACCACCGGGACAGGCCAAACCTACGAGCAGTACTTC.

V gene TRBV7-8 combines with J gene TRBJ2-7, with D possibly called TRBD1 or TRBD2 (5 bases each). The V end lost 3 bases, the J end lost 2 bases, and 8 bases lay between the germline ends. This CDR3 region has 13 residues. Germline CDR1 is SGHVS and CDR2 is FQNEAQ. CDR3 loop: CASSLPGPYEQYF. The CDR3 bases are TGTGCCAGCAGCTTGCCGGGGCCCTACGAGCAGTACTTC. Full variable domain (outside the CDR3, taken from reference TRBV7-8 and TRBJ2-7): GAGVSQSPRYKVAKRGQDVALRCDPISGHVSLFWYQQALGQGPEFLTYFQNEAQLDKSGLPSDRFFAERPEGSVSTLKIQRTQQEDSAVYLCASSLPGPYEQYFGPGTRLTVT.

The rearrangement uses TRBV28 and TRBJ2-3; D not resolved. Per the germline V gene, CDR1 is MDHEN and CDR2 is SYDVKM. CDR3 size: 14 residues. V was shortened by 2 bases and J by 2 bases, with 8 bases between the two germline ends. CDR3 bases: TGTGCCAGCAGTTTAATAGCACTCACAGATACGCAGTATTTT. As protein: CASSLIALTDTQYF.

The V call is TRBV12-3 or TRBV12-4, the J call TRBJ2-2, with D possibly being TRBD1 (5 bases). The CDR3 runs 13 residues. V lost 7 bases, J lost 6 bases, and 12 bases lay in between. The CDR3 reads CASNTGFAGELFF. The DNA of the CDR3 is TGTGCCAGCAATACAGGTTTCGCCGGGGAGCTGTTTTTT.

This sequence joins TRBV29-1 and TRBJ2-1; 7 bases fit TRBD2. V dropped 5 bases and J dropped 6; count of bases not matched to a gene: 16. The germline V gene encodes CDR1 SQVTM and CDR2 ANQGSEA. The CDR3 is 16 residues long. Here the CDR3 reads CSVPVPTGLVGNEQFF. CDR3 in DNA: TGCAGCGTTCCTGTGCCTACTGGACTAGTCGGCAATGAGCAGTTCTTC.

In DNA, the CDR3 is TGCAGCGTAGCTCATGGGAACACTGAAGCTTTCTTT. Translated: CSVAHGNTEAFF. The V call is TRBV29-1, the J call TRBJ1-1; no clear D. The germline V and J ends were trimmed by 6 bases and 1 base, with 9 bases remaining between them. CDR1 SQVTM and CDR2 ANQGSEA come from the germline V gene. The CDR3 extends over 12 amino acids. The variable domain in full, with the rest retrieved from reference TRBV29-1 and TRBJ1-1, is SAVISQKPSRDICQRGTSLTIQCQVDSQVTMMFWYRQQPGQSLTLIATANQGSEATYESGFVIDKFPISRPNLTFSTLTVSNMSPEDSSIYLCSVAHGNTEAFFGQGTRLTVV.

This chain uses TRBV9 with TRBJ2-1; D is unclear. Germline assignment: CDR1 SGDLS and CDR2 YYNGEE. Trimming left V 4 bases short and J 5 bases short, with 13 bases between. The CDR3 loop spans 14 amino acids. Here the CDR3 reads CASSWAQVHNEQFF. CDR3 DNA: TGTGCCAGCAGCTGGGCCCAGGTCCACAATGAGCAGTTCTTC.

This chain uses TRBV3-1 with TRBJ2-6; D gene uncertain. In germline, CDR1 is LGHDT, CDR2 YNNKEL (reference sequence). The CDR3 sequence is 15 residues long. The V end was cut by 4 bases, the J end by 0 bases, with 7 bases between. The chain's CDR3 is CASSPYHSGANVLTF. The CDR3 bases are TGTGCCAGCAGCCCCTACCACTCTGGGGCCAACGTCCTGACTTTC.

J is TRBJ1-1 and V is TRBV7-9; 8 bases are shared with TRBD1. V lost 5 bases and J lost 0; bases outside the gene matches: 5. The CDR3 is 15 residues long. Germline lookup yields CDR1 SEHNR and CDR2 FQNEAQ (reference sequence). CDR3 sequence: CASSKDRELNTEAFF. The CDR3 bases are TGTGCCAGCAGCAAGGACAGGGAGCTGAACACTGAAGCTTTCTTT.

The chain carries TRBV12-3 or TRBV12-4 and TRBJ2-6; the D is unclear. Trimming left V 3 bases short and J 0 bases short, with 6 bases between. This CDR3 has 15 amino acids. The CDR3 protein is CASSFSPSGANVLTF. The CDR3 coding sequence is TGTGCCAGCAGTTTTTCCCCCTCTGGGGCCAACGTCCTGACTTTC.

The chain recombines TRBV29-1 with TRBJ1-2, with D hard to call. V dropped 7 bases and J dropped 5 bases, with 23 bases sitting between them. The CDR3 is made up of 15 amino acids. Germline V lookup: CDR1 SQVTM, CDR2 ANQGSEA. CDR3 in amino acids: CSATGGGSDLYGYTF. The CDR3 DNA sequence: TGCAGCGCCACGGGTGGAGGATCGGATTTGTATGGCTACACCTTC.

V and J are TRBV9 and TRBJ2-3; 10 nucleotides align to TRBD2. Losses at the gene ends were 4 bases for V and 6 bases for J; bases not matched to a gene: 8. CDR1 is SGDLS, CDR2 YYNGEE, per germline. The CDR3 sequence is 15 residues long. CDR3 coding DNA: TGTGCCAGCAGCCCGGCTAGCGGGAGTACGGATACGCAGTATTTT. Translated, it gives CASSPASGSTDTQYF. The whole variable domain, filled in from reference TRBV9 and TRBJ2-3, reads DSGVTQTPKHLITATGQRVTLRCSPRSGDLSVYWYQQSLDQGLQFLIQYYNGEERAKGNILERFSAQQFPDLHSELNLSSLELGDSALYFCASSPASGSTDTQYFGPGTRLTVL.

The chain carries TRBV18 and TRBJ1-2; D remains ambiguous. Germline CDR1 KGHSH, CDR2 LQKENI. V shed 0 bases and J shed 8 bases, with 13 bases lying between them. This CDR3 has 14 residues. CDR3 in DNA: TGTGCCAGCTCACCACCGGGCTATGGAGAGGGCTACACCTTC. It yields the protein CASSPPGYGEGYTF. The full variable domain, in which reference TRBV18 and TRBJ1-2 provide the parts outside the CDR3, is NAGVMQNPRHLVRRRGQEARLRCSPMKGHSHVYWYRQLPEEGLKFMVYLQKENIIDESGMPKERFSAEFPKEGPSILRIQQVVRGDSAAYFCASSPPGYGEGYTFGSGTRLTVV.

J is TRBJ1-2 and V is TRBV12-3 or TRBV12-4; the D is unclear. The length of the CDR3 is 12 residues. V lost 3 bases, J lost 4 bases, and 6 bases lay in between. This chain's CDR3 is CASSLAVYGYTF. CDR3 nucleotide sequence: TGTGCCAGCAGTTTGGCAGTCTATGGCTACACCTTC.

The chain links TRBV20-1 to TRBJ1-5; the D gene is possibly TRBD1 (5 bases). Germline V CDR1 and CDR2: DFQATT, SNEGSKA (reference sequence). Trimming removed 2 bases at V and 3 bases at J, with 11 bases between. This CDR3 comprises 14 residues. The CDR3 DNA is TGCAGTGCTAGATTTCAGGGAACCAATCAGCCCCAGCATTTT. This codes for CSARFQGTNQPQHF.